This T cell receptor (beta chain) stems from a study of T cell repertoires in cytomegalovirus infection. Across the study: Use of recently identified HLA-C-restricted and well-studied HLA-B-restricted CMV epitopes was part of the study.

Trimming pared 7 bases from V and 2 bases from J, leaving 18 bases between. The CDR3 runs 17 residues. Notes on this clonotype: Its antigen is not known.

TCRdb re-called the reads with MiXCR, one entry per CDR3 protein. The sample holds 150,000 or so distinct CDR3 sequences, about 20% seen once. This material consisted of CD8+ T cells from cultured PBMCs, taken from culture after CMV antigen stimulation. This clonotype was sampled from a human donor in good health (CMV status not recorded). Some clones in this sample may be carry-over from other donors' samples. The chain links TRBV12-3 or TRBV12-4 to TRBJ2-6, with D perhaps matching TRBD1 (6 bases). The CDR3 nucleotides read TGTGCCAGCACCTACGGGCGTTGGACAGCTGGGGCCAACGTCCTGACTTTC. As protein: CASTYGRWTAGANVLTF.